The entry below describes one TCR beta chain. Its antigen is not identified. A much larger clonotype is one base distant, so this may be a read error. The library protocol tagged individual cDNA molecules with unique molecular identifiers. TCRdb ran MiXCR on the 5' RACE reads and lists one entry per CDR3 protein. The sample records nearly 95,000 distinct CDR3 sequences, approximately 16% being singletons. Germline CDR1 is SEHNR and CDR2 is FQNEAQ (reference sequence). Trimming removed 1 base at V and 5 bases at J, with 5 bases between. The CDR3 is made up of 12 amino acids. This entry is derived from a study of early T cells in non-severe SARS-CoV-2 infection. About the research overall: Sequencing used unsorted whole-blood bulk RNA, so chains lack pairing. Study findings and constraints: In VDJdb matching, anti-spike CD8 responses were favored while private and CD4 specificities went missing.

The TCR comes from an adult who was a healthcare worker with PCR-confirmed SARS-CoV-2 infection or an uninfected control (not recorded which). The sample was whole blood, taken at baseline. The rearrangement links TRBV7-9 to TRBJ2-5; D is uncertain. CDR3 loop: CASSLVWETQYF. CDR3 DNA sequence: TGTGCCAGCAGCTTAGTCTGGGAGACCCAGTACTTC.